These 4 T cell receptor beta chains came from one sample sequenced in a study of blood T cell repertoires in COVID-19. Here immunoSEQ multiplex PCR was the method, and the copy in TCRdb shows in-frame clones only, minus some. The sample records tens of thousands of clones, roughly 80% being singletons. Sequenced: peripheral blood. Receptors were obtained from a woman aged 80 or over with acute or convalescent COVID-19.

The V and J genes are TRBV11-3 and TRBJ1-2; 8 positions match TRBD1. V trimming: 5 bases; J trimming: 7 bases; junction bases outside the gene matches: 9. Germline assignment: CDR1 SGHNT and CDR2 YENEEA. This CDR3 has 14 amino acids. The CDR3 here is CASSDMDRAGGYTF. The CDR3 bases are TGTGCCAGCAGCGATATGGACAGGGCTGGTGGCTACACCTTC.

The rearrangement joins TRBV5-4 to TRBJ2-5, with 8 positions matching TRBD2. J gave up 3 bases and V 2 bases, and 15 bases lay outside the gene matches. This CDR3 contains 18 residues. Per the germline V gene, CDR1 is SGHNT and CDR2 is YYREEE (reference sequence). This CDR3 is CASSLPRTSTGAKETQYF. The CDR3 nucleotides are TGTGCCAGCAGCTTACCTCGGACTAGCACGGGGGCCAAAGAGACCCAGTACTTC.

This clone was recorded once. The chain carries TRBV5-1 and TRBJ2-1; D unclear. The germline V and J ends were trimmed by 1 base and 7 bases, with 21 bases remaining between them. Germline V CDR1 and CDR2: SGHRS, YFSETQ. The CDR3 is 17 amino acids. CDR3 in amino acids: CASSLMSPTRVLNEQFF. The CDR3 region has the DNA TGCGCCAGCAGCTTGATGAGTCCGACTCGGGTTTTAAATGAGCAGTTCTTC.

This clone is a singleton in its sample. The CDR3 nucleotides read TGTGCCAGCAGTTACACCTCAGGGGTTGGCGAAAAACTGTTTTTT. Translating it yields CASSYTSGVGEKLFF. The J gene is TRBJ1-4, the V gene TRBV6-5; D may be TRBD1 (6 bases). The germline V gene encodes CDR1 MNHEY and CDR2 SVGAGI. The V gene lost 2 bases and the J gene lost 8 bases, with 15 bases spanning the gap. The CDR3 is 15 amino acids.